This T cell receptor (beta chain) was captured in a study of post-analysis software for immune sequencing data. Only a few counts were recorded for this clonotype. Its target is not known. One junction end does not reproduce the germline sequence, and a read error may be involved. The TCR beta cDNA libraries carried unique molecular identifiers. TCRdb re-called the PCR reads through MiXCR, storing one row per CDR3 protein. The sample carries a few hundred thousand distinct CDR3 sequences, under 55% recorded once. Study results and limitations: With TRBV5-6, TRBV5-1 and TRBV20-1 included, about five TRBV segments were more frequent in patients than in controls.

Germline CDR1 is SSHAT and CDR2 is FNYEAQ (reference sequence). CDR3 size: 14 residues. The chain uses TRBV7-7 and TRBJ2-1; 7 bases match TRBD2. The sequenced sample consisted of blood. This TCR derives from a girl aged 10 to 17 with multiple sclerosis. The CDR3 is CASSLGREMGEQFF. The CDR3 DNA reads TGTGCTAGCAGCTTGGGGCGGGAGATGGGTGAGCAGTTCTTC.